This record looks at one T cell receptor (beta chain) sequence and its context. V was shortened by 0 bases and J by 4 bases, with 8 bases between the two germline ends. The germline V gene has CDR1 MNHNS and CDR2 SASEGT. This CDR3 comprises 14 residues. The data stem from a study of blood T cell repertoires in COVID-19. Produced via immunoSEQ multiplex PCR; TCRdb's table is partial and in-frame only. The sample carries around 140,000 clones, 87% recorded once. The V gene is TRBV6-1, the J gene TRBJ2-3; D is ambiguous. This TCR derives from a man in his fifties or sixties with active COVID-19. The source material was peripheral blood. CDR3 nucleotides: TGTGCCAGCAGTGAAGCGGGTCAGGCAGATACGCAGTATTTT. It yields the protein CASSEAGQADTQYF.